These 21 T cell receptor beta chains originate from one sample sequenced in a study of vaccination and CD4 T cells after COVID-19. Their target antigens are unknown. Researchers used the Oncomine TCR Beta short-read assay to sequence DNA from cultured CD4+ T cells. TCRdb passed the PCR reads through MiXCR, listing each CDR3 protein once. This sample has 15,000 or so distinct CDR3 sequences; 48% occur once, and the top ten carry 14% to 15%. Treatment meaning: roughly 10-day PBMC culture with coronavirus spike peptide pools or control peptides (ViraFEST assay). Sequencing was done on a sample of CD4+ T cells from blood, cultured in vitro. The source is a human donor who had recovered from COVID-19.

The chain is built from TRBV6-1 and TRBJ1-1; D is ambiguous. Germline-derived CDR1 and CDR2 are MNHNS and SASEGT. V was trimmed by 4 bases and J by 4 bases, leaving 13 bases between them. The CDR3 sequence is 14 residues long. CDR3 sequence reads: CASSVRTTGTEAFF. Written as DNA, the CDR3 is TGTGCCAGCAGTGTAAGAACGACGGGCACTGAAGCTTTCTTT.

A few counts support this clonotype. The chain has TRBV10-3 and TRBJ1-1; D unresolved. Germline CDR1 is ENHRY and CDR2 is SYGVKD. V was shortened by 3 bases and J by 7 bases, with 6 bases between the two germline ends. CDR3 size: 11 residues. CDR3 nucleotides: TGTGCCATCAGTGAAGAGGGTGAAGCTTTCTTT. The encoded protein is CAISEEGEAFF.

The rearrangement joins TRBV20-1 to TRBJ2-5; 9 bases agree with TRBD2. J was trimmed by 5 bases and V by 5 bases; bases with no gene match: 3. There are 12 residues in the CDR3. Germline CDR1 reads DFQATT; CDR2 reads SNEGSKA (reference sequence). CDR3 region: CSAGSGGETQYF. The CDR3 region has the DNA TGCAGTGCTGGTAGCGGGGGTGAGACCCAGTACTTC.

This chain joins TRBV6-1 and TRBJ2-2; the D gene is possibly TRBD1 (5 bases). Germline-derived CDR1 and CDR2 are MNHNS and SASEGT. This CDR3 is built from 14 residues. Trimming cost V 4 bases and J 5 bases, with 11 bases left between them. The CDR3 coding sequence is TGTGCCAGCAGTGGGGGCGCCTTTACCGGGGAGCTGTTTTTT. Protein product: CASSGGAFTGELFF.

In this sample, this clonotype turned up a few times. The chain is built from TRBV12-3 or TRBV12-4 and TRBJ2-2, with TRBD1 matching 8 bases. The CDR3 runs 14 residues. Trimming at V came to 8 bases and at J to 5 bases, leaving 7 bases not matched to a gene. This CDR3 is CASRQGKGTGELFF. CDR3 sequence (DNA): TGTGCCAGCCGACAGGGGAAGGGGACCGGGGAGCTGTTTTTT.

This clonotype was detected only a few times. CDR3 DNA: TGTGCCAGCAGCCCGGGACTAGCGGGAGGTTTGTCCGAGCAGTACTTC. It yields the protein CASSPGLAGGLSEQYF. The chain is built from TRBV5-4 and TRBJ2-7; 15 bases match TRBD2. Germline-derived CDR1 and CDR2 are SGHNT and YYREEE (reference sequence). Trimming took 4 bases from V and 6 from J; bases not matched to a gene: 8. The length of the CDR3 is 16 residues.

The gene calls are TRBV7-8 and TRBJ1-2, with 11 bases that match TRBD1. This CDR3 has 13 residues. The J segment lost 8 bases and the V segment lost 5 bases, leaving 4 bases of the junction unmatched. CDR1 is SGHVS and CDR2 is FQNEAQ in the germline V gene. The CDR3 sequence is CASSQRTGGGYTF. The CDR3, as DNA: TGTGCCAGCAGCCAGCGGACAGGGGGCGGCTACACCTTC.

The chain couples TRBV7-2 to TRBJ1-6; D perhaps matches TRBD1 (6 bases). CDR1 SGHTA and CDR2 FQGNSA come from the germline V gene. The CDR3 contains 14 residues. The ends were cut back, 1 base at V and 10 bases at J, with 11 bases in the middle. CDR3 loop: CASSLDTGRSPLHF. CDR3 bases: TGTGCCAGCAGCTTAGATACAGGGCGATCACCCCTCCACTTT.

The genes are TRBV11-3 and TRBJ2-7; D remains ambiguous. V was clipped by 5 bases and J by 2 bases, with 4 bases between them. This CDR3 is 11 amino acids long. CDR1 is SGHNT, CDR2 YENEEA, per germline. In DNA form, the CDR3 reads TGTGCCAGCAGCCTCACCTACGAGCAGTACTTC. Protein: CASSLTYEQYF. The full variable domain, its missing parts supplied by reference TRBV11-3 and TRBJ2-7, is EAGVVQSPRYKIIEKKQPVAFWCNPISGHNTLYWYLQNLGQGPELLIRYENEEAVDDSQLPKDRFSAERLKGVDSTLKIQPAELGDSAVYLCASSLTYEQYFGPGTRLTVT.

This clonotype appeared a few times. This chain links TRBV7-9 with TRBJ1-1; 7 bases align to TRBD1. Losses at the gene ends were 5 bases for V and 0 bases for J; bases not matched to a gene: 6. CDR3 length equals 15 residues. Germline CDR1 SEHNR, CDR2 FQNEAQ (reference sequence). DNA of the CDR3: TGTGCCAGCAGCCCGAGAGGGACAGTGAACACTGAAGCTTTCTTT. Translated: CASSPRGTVNTEAFF.

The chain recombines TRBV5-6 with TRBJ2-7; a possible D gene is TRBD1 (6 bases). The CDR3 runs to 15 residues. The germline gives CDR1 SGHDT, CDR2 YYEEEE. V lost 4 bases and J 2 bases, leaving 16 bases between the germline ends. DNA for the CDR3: TGTGCCAGCAGCCCTGGGGGCCGCCGCACCTACGAGCAGTACTTC. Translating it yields CASSPGGRRTYEQYF.

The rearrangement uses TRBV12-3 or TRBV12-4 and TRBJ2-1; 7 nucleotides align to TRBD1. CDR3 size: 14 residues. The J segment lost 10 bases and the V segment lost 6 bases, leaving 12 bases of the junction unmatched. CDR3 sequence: CASSPGQSLSEQFF. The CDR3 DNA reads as TGTGCCAGCAGCCCGGGACAGAGCTTATCGGAGCAGTTCTTC.

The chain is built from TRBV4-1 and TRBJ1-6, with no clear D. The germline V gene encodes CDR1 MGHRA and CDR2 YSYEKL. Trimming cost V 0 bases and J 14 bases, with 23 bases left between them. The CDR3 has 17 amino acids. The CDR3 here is CASSQEQGTAEVGSLHF. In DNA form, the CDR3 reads TGCGCCAGCAGCCAAGAACAAGGAACAGCCGAAGTAGGATCCCTCCACTTT.

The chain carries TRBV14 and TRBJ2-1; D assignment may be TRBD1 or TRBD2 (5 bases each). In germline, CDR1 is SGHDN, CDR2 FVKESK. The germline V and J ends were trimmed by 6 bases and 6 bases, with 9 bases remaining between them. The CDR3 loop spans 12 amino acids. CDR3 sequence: CASRGVVNEQFF. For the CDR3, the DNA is TGTGCCAGCAGGGGGGTGGTCAATGAGCAGTTCTTC.

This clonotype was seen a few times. DNA of the CDR3: TGTGCCAGCAGCGATCAGGGGGAAGGCCGCTACACCTTC. This codes for CASSDQGEGRYTF. J is TRBJ1-2 and V is TRBV7-9, with 7 bases identical to TRBD1. There are 13 residues in the CDR3. J lost 9 bases, V lost 5 bases, and 9 bases had no gene match. Germline CDR1 is SEHNR and CDR2 is FQNEAQ (reference sequence).

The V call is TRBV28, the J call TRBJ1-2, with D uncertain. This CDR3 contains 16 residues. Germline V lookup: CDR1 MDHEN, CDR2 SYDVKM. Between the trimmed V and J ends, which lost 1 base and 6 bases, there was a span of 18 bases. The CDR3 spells CASSLLAPIVEDGYTF. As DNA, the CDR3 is TGTGCCAGCAGTTTATTAGCCCCAATCGTGGAAGATGGCTACACCTTC.

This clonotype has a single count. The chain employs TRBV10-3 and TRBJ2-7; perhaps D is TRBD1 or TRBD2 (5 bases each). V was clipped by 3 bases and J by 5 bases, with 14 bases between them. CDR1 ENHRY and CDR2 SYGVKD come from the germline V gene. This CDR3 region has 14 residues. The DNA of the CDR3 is TGTGCCATCAGTGAACGGGACCCCGGGGACGAGCAGTACTTC. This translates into CAISERDPGDEQYF.

CDR3 amino acids: CASSHAPGQRNYGYTF. CDR3 sequence (DNA): TGTGCCAGCAGCCACGCTCCGGGACAGAGGAACTATGGCTACACCTTC. The chain links TRBV6-4 to TRBJ1-2, with 7 bases aligning to TRBD1. The CDR3 consists of 16 residues. The germline V gene encodes CDR1 MRHNA and CDR2 SNTAGT. V dropped 6 bases and J dropped 2; count of bases not matched to a gene: 12.

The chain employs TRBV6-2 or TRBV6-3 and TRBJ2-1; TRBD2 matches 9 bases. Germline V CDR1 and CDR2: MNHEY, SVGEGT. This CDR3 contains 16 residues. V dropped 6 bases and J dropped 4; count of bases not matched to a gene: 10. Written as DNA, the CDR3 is TGTGCCAGCAGCCGTGCCCGACTAGCGGTATACAATGAGCAGTTCTTC. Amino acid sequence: CASSRARLAVYNEQFF.

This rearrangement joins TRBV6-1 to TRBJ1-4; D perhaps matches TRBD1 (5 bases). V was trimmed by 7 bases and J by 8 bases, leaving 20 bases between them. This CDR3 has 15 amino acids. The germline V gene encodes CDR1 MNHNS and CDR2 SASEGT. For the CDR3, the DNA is TGTGCCAGCACCCGTTACACTGGGGACCGAGAAAAACTGTTTTTT. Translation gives CASTRYTGDREKLFF.

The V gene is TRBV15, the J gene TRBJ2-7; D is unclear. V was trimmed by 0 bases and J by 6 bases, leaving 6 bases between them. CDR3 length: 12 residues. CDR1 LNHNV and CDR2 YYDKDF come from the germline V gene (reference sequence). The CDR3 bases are TGTGCCACCAGCAGAGAAAAGTTCGAGCAGTACTTC. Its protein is CATSREKFEQYF. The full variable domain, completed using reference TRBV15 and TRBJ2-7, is DAMVIQNPRYQVTQFGKPVTLSCSQTLNHNVMYWYQQKSSQAPKLLFHYYDKDFNNEADTPDNFQSRRPNTSFCFLDIRSPGLGDTAMYLCATSREKFEQYFGPGTRLTVT.